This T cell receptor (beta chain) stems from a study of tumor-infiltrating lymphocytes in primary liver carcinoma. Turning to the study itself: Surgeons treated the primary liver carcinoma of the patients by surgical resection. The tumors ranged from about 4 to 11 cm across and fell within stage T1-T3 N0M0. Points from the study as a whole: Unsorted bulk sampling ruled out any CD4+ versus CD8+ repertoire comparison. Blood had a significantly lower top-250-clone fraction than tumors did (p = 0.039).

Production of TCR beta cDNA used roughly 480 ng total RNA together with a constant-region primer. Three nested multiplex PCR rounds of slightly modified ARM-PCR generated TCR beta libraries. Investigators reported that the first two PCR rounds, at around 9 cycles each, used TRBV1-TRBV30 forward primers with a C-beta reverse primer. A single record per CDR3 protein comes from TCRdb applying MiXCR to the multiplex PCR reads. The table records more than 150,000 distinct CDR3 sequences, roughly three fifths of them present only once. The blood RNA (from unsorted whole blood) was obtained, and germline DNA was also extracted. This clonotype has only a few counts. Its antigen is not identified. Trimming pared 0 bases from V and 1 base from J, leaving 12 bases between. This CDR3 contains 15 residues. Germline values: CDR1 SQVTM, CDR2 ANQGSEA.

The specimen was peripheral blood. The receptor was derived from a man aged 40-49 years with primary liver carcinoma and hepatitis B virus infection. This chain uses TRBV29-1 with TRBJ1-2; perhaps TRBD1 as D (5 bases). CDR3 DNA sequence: TGCAGCGTTGAAGAGGGACTGGACGTTAACTATGGCTACACCTTC. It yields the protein CSVEEGLDVNYGYTF.